What follows are 5 T cell receptor beta chains derived from one specimen sequenced in a study of cytomegalovirus exposure and HLA in healthy donors. PCR amplification relied on 60 Vbeta primers (plus 13 Jbeta primers). Assay used: immunoSEQ multiplex PCR; TCRdb lists only in-frame clones, some missing. In the table there are nearly 110,000 clones, roughly 80% of which are singletons. Input material: PBMCs. The receptor source for this set is a middle-aged man in good health and CMV-seronegative.

The V and J genes are TRBV7-9 and TRBJ1-3, with D perhaps TRBD1 (6 bases). This CDR3 contains 15 residues. CDR1 is SEHNR, CDR2 FQNEAQ, per germline (reference sequence). The V and J ends lost 2 bases and 2 bases respectively, with 10 bases between them. The CDR3 is CASSLLGAAGNTIYF. In DNA form, the CDR3 reads TGTGCCAGCAGCTTATTGGGGGCTGCTGGAAACACCATATATTTT.

The sample holds one count of this clone. V is TRBV5-6 and J is TRBJ1-5; TRBD1 matches 9 bases. Germline V lookup: CDR1 SGHDT, CDR2 YYEEEE. Germline trimming cut 3 bases from V and 6 bases from J; bases unmatched to any gene: 7. The length of the CDR3 is 15 residues. In DNA form, the CDR3 reads TGTGCCAGCAGCTACTCCGGGACAGGGATTCAGCCCCAGCATTTT. This gives the protein CASSYSGTGIQPQHF. The full variable domain, completed using reference TRBV5-6 and TRBJ1-5, is DAGVTQSPTHLIKTRGQQVTLRCSPKSGHDTVSWYQQALGQGPQFIFQYYEEEERQRGNFPDRFSGHQFPNYSSELNVNALLLGDSALYLCASSYSGTGIQPQHFGDGTRLSIL.

The chain has TRBV19 and TRBJ1-6, with 10 positions matching TRBD1. Germline CDR1 and CDR2: LNHDA and SQIVND (reference sequence). V dropped 6 bases and J dropped 8; count of bases not matched to a gene: 4. The CDR3 has 14 amino acids. The CDR3 is CASRETGGHSPLHF. CDR3 nucleotides: TGTGCCAGTAGAGAGACAGGGGGCCATTCACCCCTCCACTTT.

The V call is TRBV13, the J call TRBJ2-7; 9 nucleotides agree with TRBD1. This CDR3 is 15 amino acids long. The V and J ends lost 6 bases and 3 bases, in that order; junction bases with no gene match: 9. Germline lookup yields CDR1 PRHDT and CDR2 FYEKMQ (reference sequence). The CDR3 sequence is CASSYQGQGFYEQYF. Here the CDR3 DNA reads TGTGCCAGCAGTTATCAGGGACAGGGCTTCTACGAGCAGTACTTC.

V usage is TRBV5-1 and J usage is TRBJ2-1; the match to TRBD2 covers 12 bases. The ends lost 1 base at V and 7 bases at J; junction bases unmatched: 9. The CDR3 extends over 17 amino acids. Per germline, CDR1 SGHRS and CDR2 YFSETQ. The CDR3 protein is CASSLNPLAGGLNEQFF. CDR3 in DNA: TGCGCCAGCAGCTTGAATCCTCTAGCGGGGGGGCTGAATGAGCAGTTCTTC. The full variable domain, its missing parts supplied by reference TRBV5-1 and TRBJ2-1, is KAGVTQTPRYLIKTRGQQVTLSCSPISGHRSVSWYQQTPGQGLQFLFEYFSETQRNKGNFPGRFSGRQFSNSRSEMNVSTLELGDSALYLCASSLNPLAGGLNEQFFGPGTRLTVL.